This T cell receptor (beta chain) was captured by sequencing in a study of cytotoxic CD8 clonotypes in ibrutinib-treated CLL. Germline lookup yields CDR1 MGHDK and CDR2 SYGVNS. This CDR3 is 12 amino acids long. Between the trimmed V and J ends, which lost 3 bases and 0 bases, there was a span of 2 bases. Extraction of around 2 micrograms of genomic DNA from cryopreserved PBMCs supplied material for TCR beta libraries. TCRdb's table, derived via immunoSEQ multiplex PCR, lists solely in-frame clones and lacks some. The profile shows some 10,000 clones, over 75% of them singletons. V is TRBV25-1 and J is TRBJ1-1; D ambiguous. The source of this sequence is a human donor with chronic lymphocytic leukemia. Sequenced here: PBMCs, sampled at disease progression, from a patient treated with ibrutinib. The CDR3 loop reads CASSELNTEAFF. In nucleotides, the CDR3 is TGTGCCAGCAGTGAGTTGAACACTGAAGCTTTCTTT.